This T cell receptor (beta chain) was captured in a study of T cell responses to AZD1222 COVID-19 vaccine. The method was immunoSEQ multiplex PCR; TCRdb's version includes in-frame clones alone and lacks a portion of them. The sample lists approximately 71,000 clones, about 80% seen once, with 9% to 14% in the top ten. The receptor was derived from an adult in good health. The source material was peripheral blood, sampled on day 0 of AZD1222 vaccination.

In DNA, the CDR3 is TGTGCCAGCAGCTTAGAATCTCACATGTCAGTCGGACAGCACACCGGGGAGCTGTTTTTT. This encodes CASSLESHMSVGQHTGELFF. V and J are TRBV11-2 and TRBJ2-2; perhaps TRBD1 as D (6 bases). CDR3 length: 20 amino acids. CDR1 and CDR2 from the germline V gene are SGHAT and FQNNGV. V was clipped by 0 bases and J by 3 bases, with 23 bases between them.